This entry lists 27 T cell receptor beta chains sequenced from one sample in a study of OX40 agonist ivuxolimab in advanced cancers. Generated by immunoSEQ multiplex PCR, the TCRdb table keeps only in-frame clones and is missing some. This table has 66,000 or so clones, about 90% appearing once. This specimen was CD4+ or CD8+ T cells sorted from blood, taken in a trial of the OX40 agonist ivuxolimab. Receptors were obtained from an adult with an advanced solid tumor such as melanoma, head and neck, liver or kidney cancer.

As regards this clone: One junction end does not reproduce the germline sequence, and a read error may be involved. V gene TRBV7-7 combines with J gene TRBJ2-3, with TRBD2 matching over 11 bases. CDR3 length equals 15 residues. Per germline, CDR1 SSHAT and CDR2 FNYEAQ (reference sequence). The CDR3 region is CASSRGLAGTDTQYF. The CDR3, as DNA: TGTGCTAGCAGCCGGGGACTAGCGGGCACAGATACGCAGTATTTT.

This chain links TRBV27 with TRBJ2-7; no definite D call. Germline values: CDR1 MNHEY, CDR2 SMNVEV (reference sequence). Deletions cut 9 bases from V and 1 base from J, with 13 bases between. This CDR3 contains 13 residues. CDR3 region: CASCPRQSYEQYF. The CDR3 DNA reads TGTGCCAGTTGTCCTAGGCAGTCCTACGAGCAGTACTTC.

The chain links TRBV6-1 to TRBJ2-5; TRBD1 agrees at 10 bases. Matching the DNA end better, TRBJ2-7 makes the J call doubtful. CDR1 and CDR2 (germline): MNHNS, SASEGT. This CDR3 has 14 residues. DNA of the CDR3: TGTGCCAGCAAGGGACAGGGGTACCTCTACGAGCAGTACTTC. This encodes CASKGQGYLYEQYF.

This clone was recorded only once. The rearrangement joins TRBV6-6 to TRBJ1-4; D is undetermined. V gave up 1 base and J gave up 3 bases, with 12 bases separating them. Germline loops: CDR1 MNHNY, CDR2 SVGAGI (reference sequence). The CDR3 consists of 16 residues. The CDR3 reads CASSYFSPGANEKLFF. The CDR3 nucleotides read TGTGCCAGCAGTTACTTCAGTCCTGGGGCTAATGAAAAACTGTTTTTT.

The genes are TRBV30 and TRBJ2-1; 7 bases fit TRBD2. CDR1 and CDR2 from the germline V gene are GTSNPN and SVGIG (reference sequence). V was pared by 3 bases and J by 5 bases, with 13 bases of the junction left unmatched. This CDR3 region has 16 residues. This chain's CDR3 is CAWRASGGLGHNEQFF. CDR3 bases: TGTGCCTGGAGGGCTAGCGGAGGTCTGGGCCACAATGAGCAGTTCTTC.

The chain combines TRBV2 with TRBJ1-1; D unresolved. The V gene's germline CDR1 is SNHLY and CDR2 FYNNEI. Trimming removed 6 bases at V and 1 base at J, with 12 bases between. This CDR3 is 14 amino acids long. This chain's CDR3 is CASSYDGPNTEAFF. Written as DNA, the CDR3 is TGTGCCAGCAGCTACGACGGCCCGAACACTGAAGCTTTCTTT.

The rearrangement links TRBV19 to TRBJ2-2; D is perhaps TRBD2 (5 bases). Germline loops: CDR1 LNHDA, CDR2 SQIVND (reference sequence). The V end lost 0 bases, the J end lost 7 bases, and 12 bases lay between the germline ends. The CDR3 runs to 15 residues. CDR3 sequence reads: CASSIDGREHGELFF. The CDR3 DNA is TGTGCCAGTAGTATAGATGGAAGGGAGCACGGGGAGCTGTTTTTT.

The chain joins TRBV5-1 to TRBJ1-1; D might be TRBD1 (5 bases). The CDR3 sequence is 14 residues long. Germline CDR1 is SGHRS and CDR2 is YFSETQ. V lost 2 bases, J lost 5 bases, and 13 bases lay in between. CDR3 sequence reads: CASSFGGDGTEAFF. The DNA of the CDR3 is TGCGCCAGCAGCTTCGGAGGGGATGGTACTGAAGCTTTCTTT.

This sequence joins TRBV28 and TRBJ2-1, with TRBD2 identical over 14 bases. Looked up from germline, CDR1 is MDHEN and CDR2 is SYDVKM. This CDR3 spans 13 amino acids. The V segment lost 2 bases and the J segment 12 bases; nucleotides outside the gene matches: 0. The CDR3 DNA sequence: TGTGCCAGCAGTTTAGGGACTAGCGGGAGGCAGTTCTTC. It codes for CASSLGTSGRQFF.

The chain has TRBV6-5 and TRBJ2-7, with D perhaps given as TRBD1 or TRBD2 (5 bases each). The V gene lost 7 bases and the J gene lost 3 bases, with 19 bases spanning the gap. The CDR3 spans 15 residues. Germline V gene sequence: CDR1 MNHEY, CDR2 SVGAGI. CDR3 nucleotides: TGTGCCAGCAAACGGGACGGCACTGGTTTCTACGAGCAGTACTTC. This sequence encodes CASKRDGTGFYEQYF.

The V gene is TRBV7-9, the J gene TRBJ1-4; TRBD1 aligns across 11 bases. The length of the CDR3 is 14 residues. The junction had 2 bases not matched to a gene; V was cut back by 3 bases and J by 8 bases. Per germline, CDR1 SEHNR and CDR2 FQNEAQ (reference sequence). CDR3 loop: CASSLGQGGEKLFF. DNA for the CDR3: TGTGCCAGCAGCTTGGGACAGGGGGGAGAAAAACTGTTTTTT.

The DNA of the CDR3 is TGTGCCAGTACGCTGCGAGGGGGTGACGGAAACACCATATATTTT. It codes for CASTLRGGDGNTIYF. The chain uses TRBV19 and TRBJ1-3, with TRBD1 as a possible D gene (6 bases). The V gene's germline CDR1 is LNHDA and CDR2 SQIVND (reference sequence). Trimming cost V 7 bases and J 4 bases, with 17 bases left between them. The CDR3 runs 15 residues.

By its share, this clone is medium-sized. The chain uses TRBV7-6 and TRBJ2-2; perhaps TRBD1 as D (5 bases). Germline CDR1 reads SGHVS; CDR2 reads FNYEAQ. V lost 6 bases to trimming and J lost 2 bases, with 16 bases between them. There are 16 residues in the CDR3. CDR3 sequence (DNA): TGTGCCAGCAGTCTAGGGGTCCAGAGAAACACCGGGGAGCTGTTTTTT. Amino acid sequence: CASSLGVQRNTGELFF.

V usage is TRBV6-1 and J usage is TRBJ1-3; 9 nucleotides align to TRBD1. Looked up from germline, CDR1 is MNHNS and CDR2 is SASEGT. The CDR3 is made up of 14 amino acids. The V and J ends lost 5 bases and 4 bases, in that order; junction bases with no gene match: 3. CDR3 DNA: TGTGCCAGCAGTCCCGGGACAGGGGGAAACACCATATATTTT. Its protein product is CASSPGTGGNTIYF.

V is TRBV5-1 and J is TRBJ1-1; a possible D gene is TRBD1 (6 bases). V lost 0 bases and J 8 bases, leaving 17 bases between the germline ends. From germline, CDR1 is SGHRS and CDR2 YFSETQ. There are 15 residues in the CDR3. This CDR3 reads CASSLAAGAGKEAFF. The CDR3 nucleotides are TGCGCCAGCAGCTTGGCCGCGGGGGCGGGAAAGGAAGCTTTCTTT. The full variable domain, with the rest looked up from reference TRBV5-1 and TRBJ1-1, is KAGVTQTPRYLIKTRGQQVTLSCSPISGHRSVSWYQQTPGQGLQFLFEYFSETQRNKGNFPGRFSGRQFSNSRSEMNVSTLELGDSALYLCASSLAAGAGKEAFFGQGTRLTVV.

The chain is built from TRBV29-1 and TRBJ1-1; no definite D call. Per germline, CDR1 SQVTM and CDR2 ANQGSEA. V gave up 4 bases and J gave up 4 bases, with 13 bases separating them. The CDR3 runs 13 residues. In DNA, the CDR3 is TGCAGCGTTGTTGGGCAGGTAAGCACTGAAGCTTTCTTT. Its translation: CSVVGQVSTEAFF.

This clone was seen a handful of times. CDR3 DNA: TGTGCCAGCTCACCCCTGGGGAGCGGGGGATTCGGCGGGGAGCTGTTTTTT. Translated, it gives CASSPLGSGGFGGELFF. The chain is built from TRBV18 and TRBJ2-2, with TRBD2 matching over 8 bases. Germline CDR1 KGHSH, CDR2 LQKENI. The V and J ends lost 3 bases and 7 bases, in that order; junction bases with no gene match: 13. The CDR3 runs 17 residues.

This chain joins TRBV7-2 and TRBJ2-7; D uncertain. The CDR3 has 13 amino acids. CDR1 and CDR2 from the germline V gene are SGHTA and FQGNSA. Trimming took off 2 bases at V and 3 bases at J, with 8 bases between the two ends. The CDR3 DNA follows: TGTGCCAGCAGCTTACAACGGGTCTACGAGCAGTACTTC. This sequence encodes CASSLQRVYEQYF.

The chain recombines TRBV18 with TRBJ2-5; D possibly corresponds to TRBD1 (6 bases). The length of the CDR3 is 14 residues. Germline CDR1 reads KGHSH; CDR2 reads LQKENI. V was clipped by 3 bases and J by 8 bases, with 16 bases between them. CDR3 sequence (DNA): TGTGCCAGCTCACCCATTCCGGTACAGGGAACCCAGTACTTC. It encodes CASSPIPVQGTQYF.

The V and J genes are TRBV28 and TRBJ2-7; possible D gene TRBD1, 6 bases. Trimming took off 10 bases at V and 2 bases at J, with 12 bases between the two ends. This CDR3 has 12 amino acids. The germline gives CDR1 MDHEN, CDR2 SYDVKM. The CDR3 DNA is TGTGCCACCTTCGAGGGGGCCTACGAGCAGTACTTC. Encoded protein: CATFEGAYEQYF.

The V gene is TRBV19, the J gene TRBJ2-1, with TRBD2 as a possible D gene (6 bases). V was cut by 2 bases and J by 6 bases, with 17 bases left in between. From germline, CDR1 is LNHDA and CDR2 SQIVND (reference sequence). The CDR3 sequence is 16 residues long. The DNA for the CDR3 is TGTGCCAGTAGTATAAGGGCGGGGAGTTGGAGCAATGAGCAGTTCTTC. It yields the protein CASSIRAGSWSNEQFF.

This clone was seen more than once but under ten times. This chain connects TRBV7-9 to TRBJ2-3; tentative D call: TRBD1 (5 bases). The CDR3 runs to 12 residues. Trimming took off 1 base at V and 9 bases at J, with 8 bases between the two ends. The germline CDR1 and CDR2 sequences are SEHNR and FQNEAQ (reference sequence). CDR3: CASSLDQGTQYF. CDR3 in DNA: TGTGCCAGCAGCTTAGATCAGGGCACGCAGTATTTT.

The genes are TRBV27 and TRBJ2-7, with a weak D call TRBD1 (6 bases). CDR3 length equals 13 residues. In germline, CDR1 is MNHEY, CDR2 SMNVEV (reference sequence). Trimming removed 0 bases at V and 3 bases at J, with 6 bases between. The CDR3 DNA sequence: TGTGCCAGCAGTTTATCCAGGGGCTACGAGCAGTACTTC. As protein: CASSLSRGYEQYF.

The rearrangement uses TRBV6-1 and TRBJ2-3; D ambiguous. Germline CDR1 and CDR2: MNHNS and SASEGT. The germline V and J ends were trimmed by 2 bases and 3 bases, with 18 bases remaining between them. The length of the CDR3 is 17 residues. CDR3 sequence (DNA): TGTGCCAGCAGTGAAATGCCCCCCCGGGTAAGGACAGATACGCAGTATTTT. As protein: CASSEMPPRVRTDTQYF.

CDR3 loop: CASSLTHTEAFF. The CDR3 DNA is TGTGCCAGCAGTTTGACACACACTGAAGCTTTCTTT. The V gene is TRBV28, the J gene TRBJ1-1; D is undetermined. From germline, CDR1 is MDHEN and CDR2 SYDVKM. Trimming removed 3 bases at V and 3 bases at J, with 5 bases between. The CDR3 contains 12 residues.

V is TRBV7-2 and J is TRBJ2-3; 10 nucleotides line up with TRBD2. Germline-derived CDR1 and CDR2 are SGHTA and FQGNSA. With V trimmed by 8 bases and J by 2 bases, 4 bases remained unmatched. The CDR3 consists of 14 residues. CDR3 sequence reads: CASGTSGATDTQYF. The CDR3 DNA is TGTGCCAGCGGCACTAGCGGGGCCACAGATACGCAGTATTTT.

The chain carries TRBV9 and TRBJ2-5, with 9 bases matching TRBD2. The length of the CDR3 is 16 residues. The germline gives CDR1 SGDLS, CDR2 YYNGEE. V trimming: 4 bases; J trimming: 0 bases; junction bases outside the gene matches: 7. Here the CDR3 reads CASSSRLAGDQETQYF. The DNA for the CDR3 is TGTGCCAGCAGCTCCCGGTTAGCGGGGGACCAAGAGACCCAGTACTTC.